This T cell receptor (beta chain) was sequenced for a study of cytomegalovirus exposure and HLA in healthy donors. Study-level findings and limits: A later analysis showed that HLA-associated TCR beta chains had undergone more clonal expansion than equally common others. Later work found that TCR association rates differed between HLA loci; DRB1 had the most and HLA-C the fewest.

About this clone: The antigen remains undetermined.

With 1 base clipped from V and 7 bases from J, the junction kept 8 bases outside the gene matches. The CDR3 is 16 residues long. CDR1 and CDR2 (germline): LNHNV, YYDKDF (reference sequence). PCR involved 60 Vbeta and 13 Jbeta primers. Libraries were prepared by immunoSEQ multiplex PCR; TCRdb keeps only in-frame clonotypes and omits some of them. The top ten hold roughly 2% of the sample, which has some 140,000 clones, over 60% seen once. The sequencing input was PBMCs. This clonotype originated in a man aged 30 to 45 in good health and CMV-seronegative. The rearrangement links TRBV15 to TRBJ2-1, with 9 nucleotides matching TRBD2. CDR3 in amino acids: CATSRGPGLAGNEQFF. CDR3 sequence (DNA): TGTGCCACCAGCAGAGGACCGGGGCTAGCGGGAAATGAGCAGTTCTTC.